This passage covers 30 T cell receptor beta chains from one sample sequenced in a study of CD8 T cells in ankylosing spondylitis. TCRdb recomputed calls from the 5' RACE reads with MiXCR, one row per CDR3 protein. The data hold nearly 250,000 distinct CDR3 sequences, with around 32% observed a single time. The material sequenced was blood, either unsorted or a sorted T cell fraction (not recorded which). These receptors came from a male donor with ankylosing spondylitis or in good health (not recorded which).

This clonotype has more than one count but fewer than ten. The chain is built from TRBV7-8 and TRBJ2-1; TRBD1 matches at 7 bases. The trim removed 3 bases at V and 5 bases at J, leaving 10 bases unmatched. CDR3 length: 16 residues. Germline V CDR1 and CDR2: SGHVS, FQNEAQ. As DNA, the CDR3 is TGTGCCAGCAGCTTGACAGGGCCCCAGATAAACAATGAGCAGTTCTTC. This sequence encodes CASSLTGPQINNEQFF.

The rearrangement uses TRBV7-7 and TRBJ2-3; the match to TRBD1 covers 7 bases. The germline gives CDR1 SSHAT, CDR2 FNYEAQ (reference sequence). Germline trimming cut 5 bases from V and 2 bases from J; bases unmatched to any gene: 7. CDR3 length equals 15 residues. CDR3 coding DNA: TGTGCCAGCAGCACCGGGACAGAAGACACAGATACGCAGTATTTT. Translating it yields CASSTGTEDTDTQYF. The variable domain in full, completed from reference TRBV7-7 and TRBJ2-3, reads GAGVSQSPRYKVTKRGQDVTLRCDPISSHATLYWYQQALGQGPEFLTYFNYEAQPDKSGLPSDRFSAERPEGSISTLTIQRTEQRDSAMYRCASSTGTEDTDTQYFGPGTRLTVL.

CDR3 protein: CASSTHPLGNTEAFF. CDR3 sequence (DNA): TGTGCCAGCAGTACCCACCCTTTGGGGAACACTGAAGCTTTCTTT. The chain has TRBV6-1 and TRBJ1-1, with D hard to call. The CDR3 contains 15 residues. V shed 5 bases and J shed 1 base, with 14 bases lying between them. Germline-derived CDR1 and CDR2 are MNHNS and SASEGT.

This clonotype was observed a single time. The chain joins TRBV28 to TRBJ2-7; D is perhaps TRBD1 (6 bases). The CDR3 is 15 amino acids. V dropped 6 bases and J dropped 2 bases, with 17 bases sitting between them. Germline CDR1 is MDHEN and CDR2 is SYDVKM. CDR3 sequence: CASSSIRGQAYEQYF. The CDR3 coding sequence is TGTGCCAGCAGCAGTATCAGGGGCCAAGCCTACGAGCAGTACTTC.

This clonotype was seen only a few times. The V gene is TRBV20-1, the J gene TRBJ2-7; 9 bases are a match to TRBD1. V shed 4 bases and J 3 bases; nucleotides not matched to a gene: 16. The CDR3 has 17 amino acids. Germline CDR1 reads DFQATT; CDR2 reads SNEGSKA (reference sequence). This CDR3 is CSATKFIGGQGGYEQYF. The CDR3 DNA sequence: TGCAGTGCTACTAAATTTATAGGGGGACAGGGAGGCTACGAGCAGTACTTC.

The chain uses TRBV29-1 and TRBJ2-3; D gene unclear. This CDR3 has 12 residues. Between the trimmed V and J ends, which lost 4 bases and 3 bases, there was a span of 8 bases. Germline lookup yields CDR1 SQVTM and CDR2 ANQGSEA. CDR3 bases: TGCAGCGTTGGGCTTACTACAGATACGCAGTATTTT. It codes for CSVGLTTDTQYF.

This clonotype was counted between two and nine times. The chain joins TRBV20-1 to TRBJ2-5; no clear D gene. The CDR3 extends over 11 amino acids. V shed 5 bases and J shed 5 bases, with 9 bases lying between them. CDR1 DFQATT and CDR2 SNEGSKA come from the germline V gene (reference sequence). This chain's CDR3 is CSAVERETQYF. The CDR3 DNA follows: TGCAGTGCTGTAGAGAGGGAGACCCAGTACTTC.

The chain uses TRBV20-1 and TRBJ2-1; D gene uncertain. The germline V gene has CDR1 DFQATT and CDR2 SNEGSKA (reference sequence). Trimming stripped 3 bases from V and 2 bases from J, with 17 bases between. The CDR3 contains 16 residues. The DNA of the CDR3 is TGCAGTGCTAGTGCCTGGATGGGCCGGACCTACAATGAGCAGTTCTTC. Translated: CSASAWMGRTYNEQFF.

The chain recombines TRBV18 with TRBJ2-5, with D hard to call. This CDR3 spans 17 amino acids. CDR1 KGHSH and CDR2 LQKENI come from the germline V gene. Trimming shortened V by 0 bases and J by 0 bases, and 14 bases separated the two germline ends. The CDR3 DNA reads as TGTGCCAGCTCACCACCGGGGTACCCCAAGTACCAAGAGACCCAGTACTTC. Protein product: CASSPPGYPKYQETQYF.

The chain couples TRBV5-6 to TRBJ2-2; no clear D gene. Per germline, CDR1 SGHDT and CDR2 YYEEEE. V lost 4 bases to trimming and J lost 6 bases, with 7 bases between them. The CDR3 runs to 12 residues. The CDR3 sequence: CASSIRAGELFF. Written as DNA, the CDR3 is TGTGCCAGCAGCATCCGGGCCGGGGAGCTGTTTTTT.

The V call is TRBV4-1, the J call TRBJ2-2; D is unclear. Trimming removed 3 bases at V and 7 bases at J, with 9 bases between. CDR3 length equals 13 residues. CDR1 MGHRA and CDR2 YSYEKL come from the germline V gene. The chain's CDR3 is CASSHRDLGELFF. CDR3 DNA: TGCGCCAGCAGCCACCGCGATCTCGGGGAGCTGTTTTTT.

This chain connects TRBV3-1 to TRBJ2-5, with D tentatively TRBD2 (6 bases). From germline, CDR1 is LGHDT and CDR2 YNNKEL (reference sequence). Trimming shortened V by 3 bases and J by 2 bases, and 16 bases separated the two germline ends. The CDR3 loop spans 16 amino acids. The CDR3 spells CASSHLNPGVQETQYF. Here the CDR3 DNA reads TGTGCCAGCAGCCACCTAAATCCGGGGGTACAAGAGACCCAGTACTTC.

This rearrangement joins TRBV20-1 to TRBJ1-1, with unresolved D. V shed 2 bases and J shed 3 bases, with 10 bases lying between them. Germline CDR1 and CDR2: DFQATT and SNEGSKA (reference sequence). This CDR3 has 13 amino acids. CDR3 protein: CSARSVPDTEAFF. The CDR3 DNA is TGCAGTGCTAGATCAGTACCTGACACTGAAGCTTTCTTT.

The J gene is TRBJ2-7, the V gene TRBV3-1; TRBD1 might be the D (6 bases). Trimming stripped 5 bases from V and 0 bases from J, with 14 bases between. This CDR3 region has 15 residues. Germline CDR1 is LGHDT and CDR2 is YNNKEL (reference sequence). The CDR3 region has the DNA TGTGCCAGCAGCGACCCAGGGGCTGGCTCCTACGAGCAGTACTTC. Translated: CASSDPGAGSYEQYF.

In this sample, this clonotype turned up once. The V gene is TRBV9, the J gene TRBJ2-2; no firm D call. Germline lookup yields CDR1 SGDLS and CDR2 YYNGEE. The V end lost 0 bases, the J end lost 6 bases, and 3 bases lay between the germline ends. The CDR3 runs to 12 residues. This CDR3 is CASSVVSGELFF. CDR3 coding DNA: TGTGCCAGCAGCGTAGTCTCCGGGGAGCTGTTTTTT.

The chain combines TRBV2 with TRBJ2-7, with unresolved D. The germline V gene has CDR1 SNHLY and CDR2 FYNNEI. The CDR3 extends over 14 amino acids. Trimming removed 6 bases from V and 0 bases from J, with 12 bases in between. CDR3 in amino acids: CASRGGHISYEQYF. CDR3 DNA sequence: TGTGCCAGCAGGGGCGGTCACATCTCCTACGAGCAGTACTTC.

The CDR3 DNA sequence: TGCGCCAGCAGCTTGGGAGTGGATAACACCGGGGAGCTGTTTTTT. As protein: CASSLGVDNTGELFF. V is TRBV5-1 and J is TRBJ2-2; no definite D call. Germline V gives CDR1 SGHRS, CDR2 YFSETQ. CDR3 length equals 15 residues. The V gene lost 0 bases and the J gene lost 2 bases, with 8 bases spanning the gap.

J is TRBJ1-5 and V is TRBV12-3 or TRBV12-4, with D perhaps matching TRBD1 (5 bases). Trimming pared 3 bases from V and 4 bases from J, leaving 13 bases between. This CDR3 contains 15 residues. The CDR3 here is CASSFIGGGNQPQHF. The CDR3 nucleotides read TGTGCCAGCAGTTTTATCGGGGGGGGTAATCAGCCCCAGCATTTT.

The chain joins TRBV20-1 to TRBJ2-7; 9 nucleotides match TRBD2. V lost 6 bases, J lost 2 bases, and 11 bases stayed unmatched. CDR3 length: 15 amino acids. Germline CDR1 is DFQATT and CDR2 is SNEGSKA (reference sequence). The CDR3 sequence is CSATLAGRLTYEQYF. In nucleotides, the CDR3 is TGCAGTGCCACCCTAGCGGGACGACTGACCTACGAGCAGTACTTC.

There are a few counts of this clonotype. This rearrangement joins TRBV20-1 to TRBJ2-3; D is uncertain. The CDR3 contains 12 residues. Deletions cut 0 bases from V and 3 bases from J, with 4 bases between. Germline CDR1 DFQATT, CDR2 SNEGSKA (reference sequence). Written as DNA, the CDR3 is TGCAGTGCTAGAGATCAGACAGATACGCAGTATTTT. Translation: CSARDQTDTQYF.

The V and J genes are TRBV5-1 and TRBJ1-2, with D possibly being TRBD1 (6 bases). The length of the CDR3 is 15 residues. Looked up from germline, CDR1 is SGHRS and CDR2 is YFSETQ. V lost 0 bases and J 8 bases, leaving 17 bases between the germline ends. CDR3 in amino acids: CASSLDGGAVRGYTF. The CDR3 region has the DNA TGCGCCAGCAGCTTGGACGGGGGGGCGGTGAGAGGCTACACCTTC.

The chain is built from TRBV29-1 and TRBJ2-2; the D is unclear. Germline V gene data show CDR1 as SQVTM and CDR2 as ANQGSEA. Trimming left V 6 bases short and J 0 bases short, with 8 bases between. This CDR3 spans 13 amino acids. CDR3 DNA sequence: TGCAGCGTCGGGCAGACGAACACCGGGGAGCTGTTTTTT. Protein product: CSVGQTNTGELFF.

CDR3 coding DNA: TGTGCCAGCAGTTTAGAGGGACTAGTCTTCAATGAGCAGTTCTTC. This translates into CASSLEGLVFNEQFF. This chain links TRBV12-3 or TRBV12-4 with TRBJ2-1; the match to TRBD2 covers 8 bases. The CDR3 covers 15 residues. V lost 1 base, J lost 6 bases, and 5 bases stayed unmatched.

This clonotype has a handful of counts. The V call is TRBV20-1, the J call TRBJ2-5, with TRBD1 matching 8 bases. In germline, CDR1 is DFQATT, CDR2 SNEGSKA (reference sequence). The CDR3 loop spans 15 amino acids. The V gene end was trimmed by 4 bases and the J gene end by 9 bases; junction bases not matched to a gene: 16. CDR3 amino acids: CSAKTGTGAWEAQYF. CDR3 sequence (DNA): TGCAGTGCTAAGACCGGGACAGGCGCCTGGGAGGCCCAGTACTTC.

This clonotype was counted a few times. The CDR3 protein is CASTACSLDSGNTIYF. Written as DNA, the CDR3 is TGTGCCAGCACCGCGTGCTCATTAGACTCTGGAAACACCATATATTTT. V gene TRBV6-1 combines with J gene TRBJ1-3; no reliable D call. V was cut by 7 bases and J by 0 bases, with 16 bases left in between. The CDR3 spans 16 residues. The germline CDR1 and CDR2 sequences are MNHNS and SASEGT.

V usage is TRBV24-1 and J usage is TRBJ2-6; either TRBD1 or TRBD2 may supply D (5 bases each). The CDR3 contains 17 residues. The V end lost 3 bases, the J end lost 1 base, and 12 bases lay between the germline ends. The germline V gene encodes CDR1 KGHDR and CDR2 SFDVKD. For the CDR3, the DNA is TGTGCCACCAGTGATCCGGGACCTTCTTCTGGGGCCAACGTCCTGACTTTC. This gives the protein CATSDPGPSSGANVLTF.

This chain connects TRBV12-3 or TRBV12-4 to TRBJ2-4, with TRBD2 matching 14 bases. The V segment lost 7 bases and the J segment 7 bases; nucleotides outside the gene matches: 12. The CDR3 contains 17 residues. CDR3 DNA sequence: TGTGCCAGCAAACCGGGACTAGCGGGGGTGAGATCGAACATTCAGTACTTC. This translates into CASKPGLAGVRSNIQYF.

The genes are TRBV25-1 and TRBJ2-7, with D tentatively TRBD2 (6 bases). This CDR3 spans 14 amino acids. The V gene lost 4 bases and the J gene lost 0 bases, with 10 bases spanning the gap. Germline V gene lookup returns CDR1 MGHDK and CDR2 SYGVNS. The DNA for the CDR3 is TGTGCCAGCAGTGTCGGGGGAATCTCCTACGAGCAGTACTTC. This translates into CASSVGGISYEQYF.

This clonotype has just a few counts. The rearrangement links TRBV10-3 to TRBJ2-7, with D uncertain. Germline-derived CDR1 and CDR2 are ENHRY and SYGVKD. CDR3 length: 15 residues. With 0 bases removed from V and 2 bases from J, the gap between germline ends came to 11 bases. In DNA, the CDR3 is TGTGCCATCAGTGAGTCGATGGACCCTCCCTACGAGCAGTACTTC. Translation: CAISESMDPPYEQYF.

J is TRBJ2-3 and V is TRBV20-1; 14 bases map to TRBD2. Germline V CDR1 and CDR2: DFQATT, SNEGSKA (reference sequence). V was pared by 1 base and J by 4 bases, with 4 bases of the junction left unmatched. The CDR3 totals 16 residues. The CDR3 sequence is CSARGGTSGGADTQYF. CDR3 in DNA: TGCAGTGCTAGAGGCGGGACTAGCGGGGGAGCAGATACGCAGTATTTT.